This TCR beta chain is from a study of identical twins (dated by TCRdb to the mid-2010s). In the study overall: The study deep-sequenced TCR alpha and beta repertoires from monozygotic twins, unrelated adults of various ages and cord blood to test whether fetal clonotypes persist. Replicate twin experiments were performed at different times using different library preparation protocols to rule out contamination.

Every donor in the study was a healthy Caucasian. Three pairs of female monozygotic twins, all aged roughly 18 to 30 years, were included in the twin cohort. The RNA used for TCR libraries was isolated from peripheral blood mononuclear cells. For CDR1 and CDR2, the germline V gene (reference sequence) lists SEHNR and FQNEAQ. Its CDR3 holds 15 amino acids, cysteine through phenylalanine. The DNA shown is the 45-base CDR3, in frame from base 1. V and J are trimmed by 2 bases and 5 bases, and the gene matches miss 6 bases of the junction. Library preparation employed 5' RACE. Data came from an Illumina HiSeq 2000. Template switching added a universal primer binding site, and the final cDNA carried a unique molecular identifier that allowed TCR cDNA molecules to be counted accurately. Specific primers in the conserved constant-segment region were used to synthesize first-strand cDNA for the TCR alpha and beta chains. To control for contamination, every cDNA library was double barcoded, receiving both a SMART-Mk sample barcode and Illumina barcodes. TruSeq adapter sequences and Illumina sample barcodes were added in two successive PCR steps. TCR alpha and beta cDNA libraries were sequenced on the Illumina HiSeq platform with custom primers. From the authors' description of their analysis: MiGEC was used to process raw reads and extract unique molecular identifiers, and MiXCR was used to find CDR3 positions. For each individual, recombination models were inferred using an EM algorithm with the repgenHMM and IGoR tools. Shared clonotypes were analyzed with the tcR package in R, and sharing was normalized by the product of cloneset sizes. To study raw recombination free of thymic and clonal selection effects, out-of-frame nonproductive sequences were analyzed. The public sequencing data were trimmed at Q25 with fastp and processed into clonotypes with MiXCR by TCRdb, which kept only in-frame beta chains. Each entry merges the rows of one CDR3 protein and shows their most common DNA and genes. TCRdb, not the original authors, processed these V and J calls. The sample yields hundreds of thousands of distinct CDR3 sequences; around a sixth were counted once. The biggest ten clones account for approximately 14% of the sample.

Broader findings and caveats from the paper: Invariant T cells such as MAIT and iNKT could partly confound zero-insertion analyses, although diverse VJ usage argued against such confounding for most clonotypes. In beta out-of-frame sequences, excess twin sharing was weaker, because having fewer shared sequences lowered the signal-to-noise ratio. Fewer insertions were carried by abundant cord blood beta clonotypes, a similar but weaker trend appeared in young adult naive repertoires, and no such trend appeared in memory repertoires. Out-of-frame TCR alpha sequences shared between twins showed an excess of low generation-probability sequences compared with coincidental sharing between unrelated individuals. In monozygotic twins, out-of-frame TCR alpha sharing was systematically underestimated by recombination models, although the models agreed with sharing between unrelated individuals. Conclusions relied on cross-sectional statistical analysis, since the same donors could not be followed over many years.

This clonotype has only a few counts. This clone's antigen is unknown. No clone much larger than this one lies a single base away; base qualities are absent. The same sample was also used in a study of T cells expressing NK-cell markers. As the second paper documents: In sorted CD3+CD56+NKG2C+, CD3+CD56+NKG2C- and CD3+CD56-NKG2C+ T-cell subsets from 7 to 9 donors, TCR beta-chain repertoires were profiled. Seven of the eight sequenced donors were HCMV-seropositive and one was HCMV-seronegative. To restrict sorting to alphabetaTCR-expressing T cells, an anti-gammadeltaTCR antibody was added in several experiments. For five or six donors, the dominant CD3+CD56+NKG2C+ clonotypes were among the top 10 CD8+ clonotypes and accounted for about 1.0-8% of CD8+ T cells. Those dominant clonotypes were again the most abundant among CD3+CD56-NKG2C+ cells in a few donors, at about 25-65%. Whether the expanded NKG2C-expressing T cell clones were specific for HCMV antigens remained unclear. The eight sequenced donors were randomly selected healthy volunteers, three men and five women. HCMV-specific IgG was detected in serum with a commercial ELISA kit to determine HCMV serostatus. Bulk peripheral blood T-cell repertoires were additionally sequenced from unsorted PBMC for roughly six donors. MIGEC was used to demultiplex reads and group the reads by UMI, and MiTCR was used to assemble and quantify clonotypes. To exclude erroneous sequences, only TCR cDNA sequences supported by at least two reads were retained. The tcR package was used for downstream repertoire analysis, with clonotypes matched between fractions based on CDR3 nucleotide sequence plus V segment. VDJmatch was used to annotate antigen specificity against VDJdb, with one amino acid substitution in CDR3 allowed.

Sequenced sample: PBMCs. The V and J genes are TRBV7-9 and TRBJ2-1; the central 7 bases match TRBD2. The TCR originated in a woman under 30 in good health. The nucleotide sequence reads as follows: TGTGCCAGCAGCTTAATCGGGAGGCGCGACAATGAGCAGTTCTTC. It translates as CASSLIGRRDNEQFF.